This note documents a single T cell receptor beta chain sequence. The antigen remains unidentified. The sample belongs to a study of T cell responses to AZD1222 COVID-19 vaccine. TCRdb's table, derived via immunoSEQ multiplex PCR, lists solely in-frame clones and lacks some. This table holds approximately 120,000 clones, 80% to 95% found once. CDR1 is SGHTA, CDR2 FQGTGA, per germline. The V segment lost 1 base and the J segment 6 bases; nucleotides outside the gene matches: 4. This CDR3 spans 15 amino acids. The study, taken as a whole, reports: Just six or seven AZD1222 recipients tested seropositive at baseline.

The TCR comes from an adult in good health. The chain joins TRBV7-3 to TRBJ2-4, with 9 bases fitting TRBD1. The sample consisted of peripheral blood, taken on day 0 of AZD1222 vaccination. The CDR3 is CASSLRGQGPNIQYF. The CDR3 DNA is TGTGCCAGCAGCTTAAGGGGACAGGGCCCAAACATTCAGTACTTC.